The clone carrying this T cell receptor (beta chain) was recorded many times. This record belongs to a study of T cells in Graves' hyperthyroidism and ophthalmopathy. Hyperthyroidism was newly diagnosed in patients aged 18 to 65 (duration under 2 months). Diagnosing involved the use of clinical symptoms, serum thyroxine and TRAb, thyroid ultrasound and orbital computed tomography. PBMCs were sourced from roughly 9.3 ml fresh peripheral blood. RNA transcripts were the template for amplifying TCR beta CDR3 regions. HTBI primers were employed in a first-round RT-PCR of the TCR CDR3. TCRdb analysed the multiplex PCR reads with MiXCR anew, one entry per CDR3 protein. The sample holds more than 300,000 distinct CDR3 sequences, about 15% seen once. The CDR3 has 13 residues. Deletions cut 3 bases from V and 2 bases from J, with 8 bases between. CDR1 and CDR2 from the germline V gene are DFQATT and SNEGSKA (reference sequence).

The receptor was derived from a woman in her 30s with Graves' hyperthyroidism. The rearrangement joins TRBV20-1 to TRBJ1-5; D gene unclear. The material sequenced was blood. The CDR3 is CSASSVGNQPQHF. The CDR3 bases are TGCAGTGCTAGTTCGGTTGGCAATCAGCCCCAGCATTTT.